Reported below is one TCR beta chain. The antigen is not known. The table came from immunoSEQ multiplex PCR; TCRdb's copy has only in-frame clones and leaves some out. The repertoire has 17,000 or so clones, about three quarters of them found once; the top ten carry under 35%. This sample was taken from a study of T cells after posttransplantation cyclophosphamide. Points from the study as a whole: TRB overlap between skin or GI tissue T cells and blood was limited. After PTCy, TRB diversity resembled that of CNI/methotrexate controls. Donor-recipient repertoire similarity was low at 1-2 months, rising over year one.

A marrow graft followed busulfan-fludarabine conditioning, with cyclophosphamide on days +3 and +4. With 1 base removed from V and 4 bases from J, the gap between germline ends came to 13 bases. There are 15 residues in the CDR3. The germline V gene encodes CDR1 MNHEY and CDR2 SMNVEV (reference sequence). The origin of this receptor is a female patient between 35 and 55 years old who received an allogeneic stem cell transplant from a related donor, was CMV-positive, and had no GVHD. T cells may partly derive from the graft donor. The material sequenced was CD8+ T cells sorted from PBMCs, taken 1,800 to 2,000 days after a stem cell transplant with posttransplant cyclophosphamide. The genes are TRBV27 and TRBJ1-2; D remains ambiguous. CDR3 nucleotide sequence: TGTGCCAGCAGTTTATGGGCAGGTGTCCCCTATGGCTACACCTTC. It translates to CASSLWAGVPYGYTF.